Below, 4 T cell receptor beta chains from the same sample are listed, as sequenced in a study of T cell responses to AZD1222 COVID-19 vaccine. Here immunoSEQ multiplex PCR was the method, and the copy in TCRdb shows in-frame clones only, minus some. The sample has some 84,000 clones, over 80% seen once. Sequencing used peripheral blood, obtained on day 0 of AZD1222 vaccination. The receptors come from an adult in good health.

The chain recombines TRBV6-5 with TRBJ1-5; D is perhaps TRBD1 (6 bases). V dropped 5 bases and J dropped 4 bases, with 12 bases sitting between them. The CDR3 sequence is 14 residues long. Germline V gene sequence: CDR1 MNHEY, CDR2 SVGAGI. CDR3 nucleotide sequence: TGTGCCAGCAGTCAGGGGCCAGGGAATCAGCCCCAGCATTTT. As protein: CASSQGPGNQPQHF.

The chain couples TRBV18 to TRBJ1-5; TRBD1 is a possible D gene (6 bases). Germline V gene sequence: CDR1 KGHSH, CDR2 LQKENI. Trimming cost V 5 bases and J 4 bases, with 18 bases left between them. The CDR3 runs to 16 residues. CDR3 in amino acids: CASSERQTGPNQPQHF. CDR3 nucleotides: TGTGCCAGCTCAGAGCGACAAACAGGGCCTAATCAGCCCCAGCATTTT.

The chain combines TRBV7-8 with TRBJ2-3, with 9 bases aligning to TRBD2. Germline CDR1 and CDR2: SGHVS and FQNEAQ. V shed 2 bases and J 4 bases; nucleotides not matched to a gene: 4. The CDR3 totals 15 residues. This chain's CDR3 is CASSLPSGTADTQYF. The DNA for the CDR3 is TGTGCCAGCAGCTTACCTAGCGGGACTGCAGATACGCAGTATTTT.

This chain connects TRBV6-5 to TRBJ2-7; the match to TRBD2 covers 11 bases. Germline values: CDR1 MNHEY, CDR2 SVGAGI. CDR3 length: 13 residues. V lost 6 bases to trimming and J lost 4 bases; unmatched junction nucleotides: 2. For the CDR3, the DNA is TGTGCCAGCAGCAGACTAGCGGGGTACGAGCAGTACTTC. Its protein product is CASSRLAGYEQYF.